Below, one T cell receptor (beta chain) is given with its context. The sample belongs to a study of CD8 T cells in Susac syndrome. It was with random hexamers that roughly 0.5 to 1 ug RNA was reverse transcribed. The method of amplification for TCR beta CDR3 was immunoSEQ multiplex PCR, covering 54 Vbeta and 13 Jbeta. TCRdb fed the immunoSEQ multiplex PCR reads into MiXCR, producing one record per CDR3 protein. The data show 150,000 to 200,000 distinct CDR3 sequences, about 95% seen once. Sequencing of TCR beta, carried out with a high-throughput approach, was applied to CD8+ and CD4+ T cells from the blood. Controls were age- and sex-matched healthy donors. Negative isolation was used for CD8+ and CD4+ T cells and FACS enrichment for TEMRA cells. This CDR3 has 14 residues. CDR1 DFQATT and CDR2 SNEGSKA come from the germline V gene (reference sequence). Trimming left V 0 bases short and J 2 bases short, with 11 bases between.

The TCR sequence derives from a human donor in good health. The material sequenced was CD4+ T cells from PBMCs. The chain combines TRBV20-1 with TRBJ2-7; no clear D gene. The CDR3 spells CSARDLLRPYEQYF. The CDR3 nucleotides are TGCAGTGCTAGAGATCTCCTACGCCCCTACGAGCAGTACTTC.